This T cell receptor beta chain was observed in a study of T cell responses to AZD1222 COVID-19 vaccine. The table came from immunoSEQ multiplex PCR; TCRdb's copy has only in-frame clones and leaves some out. The sample holds 110,000 to 150,000 clones, 92% seen once. Study outcomes and limitations: Spike-specific TCR breadth and depth went up after people got two AZD1222 doses. Nearly half of spike-specific TCRs reportedly go after variant regions that carry no mutations. Baseline serology detected seropositivity in only five or six AZD1222 recipients.

In regard to this clone: Antigen specificity is unknown. Other nucleotide sequences in the sample specify the same CDR3.

The clonotype comes from an adult in good health. Sequenced material: peripheral blood, taken on day 0 of AZD1222 vaccination.

CDR3 region: CASSPDRVNTEAFF. The CDR3 DNA reads TGTGCCAGCAGTCCTGACAGGGTGAACACTGAAGCTTTCTTT. The rearrangement links TRBV28 to TRBJ1-1; 7 nucleotides agree with TRBD1. The trim removed 5 bases at V and 0 bases at J, leaving 3 bases unmatched. Germline CDR1 MDHEN, CDR2 SYDVKM. The CDR3 consists of 14 residues.